This T cell receptor beta chain was captured by sequencing in a study of control samples from healthy donors and cancer patients. Profiling relied on immunoSEQ multiplex PCR, and the TCRdb table lists in-frame clones only, not all of them. The repertoire holds more than 95,000 clones, with about 87% as singletons. The germline CDR1 and CDR2 sequences are ENHRY and SYGVKD. This CDR3 has 14 residues. V was trimmed by 0 bases and J by 8 bases, leaving 13 bases between them. This TCR derives from a man aged 55 to 70 in good health. The sample comprised blood. J is TRBJ1-2 and V is TRBV10-3, with D maybe TRBD1 (5 bases). The CDR3 protein is CAISESQGPGGYTF. CDR3 DNA sequence: TGTGCCATCAGTGAGTCGCAGGGCCCCGGGGGCTACACCTTC.